A single sample is the source of the 29 T cell receptor beta chains below, sequenced in a study of read filtering for tumor transcriptome and immune sequencing. The library was built from about 370 ng RNA with molecular barcoded adaptors for alpha/delta and beta/gamma chains. TCRdb re-called the reads through MiXCR, storing one row per CDR3 protein. The sample shows approximately 59,000 distinct CDR3 sequences, about 12% of them seen only once. The sequencing sample was made of a population of CD138-negative cells sorted from bone marrow. The origin of the receptors is a donor at least 40 years old with multiple myeloma.

In its sample, this clonotype was seen many times. This likely comes from a read error, as the CDR3 has no conserved phenylalanine or tryptophan at its end. The chain couples TRBV20-1 to TRBJ2-1, with 10 bases identical to TRBD2. The CDR3 spans 15 residues. Germline V CDR1 and CDR2: DFQATT, SNEGSKA (reference sequence). The junction had 4 bases not matched to a gene; V was cut back by 0 bases and J by 5 bases. CDR3 amino acids: CSARDMGLANNEQFL. CDR3 nucleotides: TGCAGTGCTAGAGATATGGGACTAGCGAACAATGAGCAGTTCCTC.

Ten or more counts support this clonotype. This sequence joins TRBV6-6 and TRBJ1-5, with D unresolved. The CDR3 sequence is 16 residues long. Germline V gene data show CDR1 as MNHNY and CDR2 as SVGAGI (reference sequence). V lost 6 bases to trimming and J lost 0 bases, with 15 bases between them. DNA for the CDR3: TGTGCCAGCAGAAATAAACAAGAGGTTAGCAATCAGCCCCAGCATTTT. Residues: CASRNKQEVSNQPQHF.

The V call is TRBV7-3, the J call TRBJ1-1, with unresolved D. Trimming took 4 bases from V and 8 from J, leaving 14 bases between them. Germline values: CDR1 SGHTA, CDR2 FQGTGA. The CDR3 totals 13 residues. CDR3 bases: TGTGCCAGCAGCTCAACGTTGGCCACCGAAGCTTTCTTT. It is translated as CASSSTLATEAFF.

This clonotype was recorded at least ten times. V gene TRBV5-5 combines with J gene TRBJ1-2; D is perhaps TRBD1 (6 bases). V was pared by 0 bases and J by 7 bases, with 16 bases between. The CDR3 is made up of 15 amino acids. CDR1 is SGHKS, CDR2 YYEKEE, per germline (reference sequence). DNA for the CDR3: TGTGCCAGCAGCTTGGCGGGGGGCGCGAGAATTGGCTACACCTTC. Its translation: CASSLAGGARIGYTF.

The table lists this clonotype with many counts. V gene TRBV20-1 combines with J gene TRBJ2-3; unclear D gene. This CDR3 comprises 14 residues. The V end was cut by 0 bases, the J end by 2 bases, with 9 bases between. Germline lookup yields CDR1 DFQATT and CDR2 SNEGSKA (reference sequence). The CDR3 coding sequence is TGCAGTGCTAGAGAGGGCAGCTTCACAGATACGCAGTATTTT. Protein product: CSAREGSFTDTQYF.

Worth noting for this clonotype: One base away lies a much larger clone, so this may be a sequencing read error. The missing conserved phenylalanine or tryptophan at the end of this CDR3 makes a read error likely. CDR3 sequence (DNA): TGTGCCAGCACCCGGGCGGCGAACACCGGGGAGCTGTTTCTT. Amino acid sequence: CASTRAANTGELFL. The J gene is TRBJ2-2, the V gene TRBV3-1, with D unresolved. The CDR3 totals 14 residues. Germline CDR1 reads LGHDT; CDR2 reads YNNKEL (reference sequence). V lost 7 bases and J lost 0, with 9 bases in between.

This clonotype came up many times. The chain employs TRBV6-2 or TRBV6-3 and TRBJ2-3; D call uncertain. The ends were cut back, 11 bases at V and 1 base at J, with 13 bases in the middle. The germline V gene encodes CDR1 MNHEY and CDR2 SVGEGT. The CDR3 spans 13 residues. This CDR3 is CAVKGTGTDTQYF. The CDR3 nucleotides are TGTGCCGTTAAAGGAACCGGCACAGATACGCAGTATTTT.

Note on this clonotype: A much larger clone lies one base from this, so it may be a read error. This rearrangement joins TRBV3-1 to TRBJ2-5, with 9 bases matching TRBD2. V was pared by 3 bases and J by 4 bases, with 9 bases of the junction left unmatched. CDR1 and CDR2 from the germline V gene are LGHDT and YNNKEL (reference sequence). The CDR3 runs to 16 residues. The CDR3 protein is CASSQAGRGGRETQYF. Written as DNA, the CDR3 is TGTGCCAGCAGCCAGGCCGGGCGGGGGGGGCGAGAGACCCAGTACTTC.

This clonotype occurred many times. The J gene is TRBJ2-3, the V gene TRBV15; a possible D gene is TRBD1 (8 bases). The CDR3 contains 14 residues. V was pared by 2 bases and J by 5 bases, with 11 bases between. CDR1 LNHNV and CDR2 YYDKDF come from the germline V gene (reference sequence). CDR3 bases: TGTGCCACCAGCAGAACAGGGGGGGTAGATACGCAGTATTTT. It encodes CATSRTGGVDTQYF.

Comments on this clonotype: The junction differs from germline at one of its ends, possibly a read error. J is TRBJ2-1 and V is TRBV6-1; D might be TRBD2 (5 bases). The germline V gene encodes CDR1 MNHNS and CDR2 SASEGT. The CDR3 extends over 15 amino acids. As DNA, the CDR3 is TGTGCCAGCAGCCCCCCGGGGTCAACTTACAGTGAGCAGTTCTTC. It is translated as CASSPPGSTYSEQFF.

This clonotype was counted ten times or more. The chain employs TRBV15 and TRBJ1-2; the match to TRBD1 covers 8 bases. Germline V lookup: CDR1 LNHNV, CDR2 YYDKDF (reference sequence). The CDR3 extends over 15 amino acids. V dropped 4 bases and J dropped 14; count of bases not matched to a gene: 18. DNA for the CDR3: TGTGCCACCAGCACGACCTCCGACAGGGGATATTCGCAGACCTTC. This codes for CATSTTSDRGYSQTF.

This clonotype was detected only once. The rearrangement uses TRBV3-1 and TRBJ2-1, with 12 bases matching TRBD2. The J segment lost 6 bases and the V segment lost 6 bases, leaving 6 bases of the junction unmatched. The germline V gene has CDR1 LGHDT and CDR2 YNNKEL (reference sequence). The CDR3 is 15 amino acids. The CDR3 here is CASRSSGRGCNEQFF. In DNA, the CDR3 is TGTGCCAGCAGGTCTAGCGGGAGGGGTTGCAATGAGCAGTTCTTC.

In its sample, this clonotype was seen many times. The chain links TRBV4-1 to TRBJ1-1; 9 bases are shared with TRBD1. The CDR3 loop spans 16 amino acids. CDR1 and CDR2 from the germline V gene are MGHRA and YSYEKL. With V trimmed by 2 bases and J by 2 bases, 6 bases remained unmatched. The CDR3 is CASSQRDRAYNTEAFF. Written as DNA, the CDR3 is TGCGCCAGCAGCCAACGGGACAGGGCTTATAACACTGAAGCTTTCTTT.

This clonotype was picked up many times. This rearrangement joins TRBV11-2 to TRBJ2-3; D is ambiguous. The V gene's germline CDR1 is SGHAT and CDR2 FQNNGV. Trimming stripped 5 bases from V and 1 base from J, with 16 bases between. This CDR3 contains 16 residues. The CDR3 nucleotides read TGTGCCAGCAGCCCTAGTTGGGGTCCGGGCACAGATACGCAGTATTTT. This sequence encodes CASSPSWGPGTDTQYF.

This clonotype was seen repeatedly, ten times or more. The V and J genes are TRBV19 and TRBJ1-5; no clear D gene. Germline CDR1 is LNHDA and CDR2 is SQIVND (reference sequence). The CDR3 covers 17 residues. V was clipped by 3 bases and J by 0 bases, with 15 bases between them. CDR3 in DNA: TGTGCCAGTAGTATTCGGGCAGGCCTTTATAGCAATCAGCCCCAGCATTTT. This translates into CASSIRAGLYSNQPQHF.

J is TRBJ2-6 and V is TRBV5-6, with 7 bases matching TRBD2. CDR1 SGHDT and CDR2 YYEEEE come from the germline V gene. V dropped 6 bases and J dropped 1; count of bases not matched to a gene: 10. This CDR3 has 17 amino acids. The CDR3 here is CASTPGWGGSGANVLTF. In nucleotides, the CDR3 is TGTGCCAGCACCCCGGGATGGGGGGGGTCTGGGGCCAACGTCCTGACTTTC.

This clonotype was observed at least ten times. The chain has TRBV5-4 and TRBJ2-3, with D possibly being TRBD2 (7 bases). Germline V gives CDR1 SGHNT, CDR2 YYREEE (reference sequence). The CDR3 is 16 residues long. V shed 2 bases and J shed 3 bases, with 16 bases lying between them. In DNA form, the CDR3 reads TGTGCCAGCAGCTTTCAAACCGGGGGGCCAACAGATACGCAGTATTTT. It is translated as CASSFQTGGPTDTQYF.

This clonotype has only a few counts. CDR3 sequence: CASSLVPLPDTQYF. The CDR3 DNA reads TGCGCCAGCAGCTTGGTGCCCCTCCCAGATACGCAGTATTTT. The chain uses TRBV5-1 and TRBJ2-3, with unresolved D. Trimming took off 0 bases at V and 4 bases at J, with 9 bases between the two ends. The CDR3 is 14 residues long. Germline V CDR1 and CDR2: SGHRS, YFSETQ.

This clonotype occurred many times. The rearrangement joins TRBV6-5 to TRBJ2-7; D remains ambiguous. V lost 5 bases and J lost 8, with 13 bases in between. The CDR3 loop spans 12 amino acids. The germline gives CDR1 MNHEY, CDR2 SVGAGI. CDR3 loop: CASSEGGRKQYF. For the CDR3, the DNA is TGTGCCAGCAGTGAAGGCGGAAGGAAGCAGTACTTC.

This clonotype has only a few counts. The chain employs TRBV6-1 and TRBJ1-2, with TRBD1 as a possible D gene (5 bases). Germline values: CDR1 MNHNS, CDR2 SASEGT. Trimming took off 2 bases at V and 0 bases at J, with 13 bases between the two ends. This CDR3 is 16 amino acids long. Written as DNA, the CDR3 is TGTGCCAGCAGTGAACCAGGGACTGTAGCTAACTATGGCTACACCTTC. Protein: CASSEPGTVANYGYTF.

This clonotype was observed at least ten times. The chain links TRBV29-1 to TRBJ2-3; 9 bases fit TRBD1. V dropped 6 bases and J dropped 3; count of bases not matched to a gene: 1. Germline-derived CDR1 and CDR2 are SQVTM and ANQGSEA. The CDR3 is 12 amino acids. The CDR3 loop reads CSVGQGTDTQYF. The CDR3 DNA reads TGCAGCGTCGGACAGGGGACAGATACGCAGTATTTT.

Written as DNA, the CDR3 is TGTGCCTGGAGAAGCGGGGGGCCGGCTTATTTT. Translation gives CAWRSGGPAYF. The V gene is TRBV30, the J gene TRBJ2-3, with 9 bases that match TRBD2. The CDR3 length is 11 residues. Losses at the gene ends were 3 bases for V and 15 bases for J; bases not matched to a gene: 7. CDR1 GTSNPN and CDR2 SVGIG come from the germline V gene (reference sequence).

This chain links TRBV3-1 with TRBJ2-1; a possible D gene is TRBD2 (5 bases). Between the trimmed V and J ends, which lost 1 base and 13 bases, there was a span of 8 bases. The V gene's germline CDR1 is LGHDT and CDR2 YNNKEL (reference sequence). This CDR3 spans 11 amino acids. The CDR3 region is CASSQGGLQFF. The CDR3 DNA follows: TGTGCCAGCAGCCAAGGAGGGCTCCAGTTCTTC.

This clonotype was counted between two and nine times. With a much larger clone just one base away, this may be a read error. The chain has TRBV2 and TRBJ2-1, with TRBD2 matching 12 bases. Germline assignment: CDR1 SNHLY and CDR2 FYNNEI. Trimming at V came to 4 bases and at J to 8 bases, leaving 6 bases not matched to a gene. The CDR3 contains 15 residues. CDR3 sequence (DNA): TGTGCCAGCAGTGGACTAGCGGGAGTAAGGGATGAGCAGTTCTTC. This codes for CASSGLAGVRDEQFF.

Ten or more counts support this clonotype. The rearrangement uses TRBV4-2 and TRBJ2-7; 8 bases align to TRBD2. This CDR3 region has 13 residues. The V gene's germline CDR1 is LGHNA and CDR2 YNFKEQ. V lost 3 bases, J lost 7 bases, and 5 bases stayed unmatched. The DNA for the CDR3 is TGTGCCAGCAGCCACTCGGGGGGGCTGGAGCAGTACTTC. It yields the protein CASSHSGGLEQYF.

This clonotype is labeled medium-sized. J is TRBJ2-7 and V is TRBV18, with TRBD1 identical over 7 bases. After removal of 6 bases from V and 1 base from J, the junction contained 9 bases not matched to a gene. Germline CDR1 KGHSH, CDR2 LQKENI. The CDR3 covers 15 residues. The CDR3 protein is CASSPTGPYSYEQYF. The CDR3 nucleotides are TGTGCCAGCTCGCCGACAGGGCCATATTCCTACGAGCAGTACTTC. The variable domain in full, completed from reference TRBV18 and TRBJ2-7, reads NAGVMQNPRHLVRRRGQEARLRCSPMKGHSHVYWYRQLPEEGLKFMVYLQKENIIDESGMPKERFSAEFPKEGPSILRIQQVVRGDSAAYFCASSPTGPYSYEQYFGPGTRLTVT.

This clonotype was observed at least ten times. This chain links TRBV20-1 with TRBJ2-5; 8 bases match TRBD2. Germline assignment: CDR1 DFQATT and CDR2 SNEGSKA (reference sequence). The trim removed 1 base at V and 2 bases at J, leaving 9 bases unmatched. This CDR3 spans 16 amino acids. CDR3 DNA: TGCAGTGCTAGAGCTGATCAGCGGGGGCATCAAGAGACCCAGTACTTC. Amino acids: CSARADQRGHQETQYF.

In its sample, this clonotype was seen many times. V and J are TRBV20-1 and TRBJ2-1; the D gene is possibly TRBD2 (7 bases). Trimming left V 0 bases short and J 7 bases short, with 22 bases between. Germline V gene lookup returns CDR1 DFQATT and CDR2 SNEGSKA (reference sequence). The length of the CDR3 is 17 residues. The CDR3 reads CSARDPRGGGLGNEQFF. CDR3 nucleotides: TGCAGTGCTAGAGATCCTAGGGGGGGGGGTTTAGGGAATGAGCAGTTCTTC.

This clonotype came up many times. CDR3 sequence: CASSPGFNWETQYF. CDR3 bases: TGTGCCAGCAGCCCAGGGTTTAATTGGGAGACCCAGTACTTC. This chain joins TRBV11-2 and TRBJ2-5; the D gene is possibly TRBD1 (5 bases). The CDR3 consists of 14 residues. Per the germline V gene, CDR1 is SGHAT and CDR2 is FQNNGV. V was cut by 5 bases and J by 5 bases, with 15 bases left in between.